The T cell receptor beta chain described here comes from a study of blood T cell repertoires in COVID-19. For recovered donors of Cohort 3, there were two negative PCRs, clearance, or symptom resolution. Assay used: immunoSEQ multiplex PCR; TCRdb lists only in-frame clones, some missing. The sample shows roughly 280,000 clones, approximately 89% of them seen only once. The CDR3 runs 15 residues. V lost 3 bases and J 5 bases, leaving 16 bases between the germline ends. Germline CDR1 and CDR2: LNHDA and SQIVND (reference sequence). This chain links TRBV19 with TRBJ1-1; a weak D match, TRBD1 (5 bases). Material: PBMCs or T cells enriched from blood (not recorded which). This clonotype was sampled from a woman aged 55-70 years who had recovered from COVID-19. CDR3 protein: CASSMGPAKGTEAFF. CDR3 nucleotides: TGTGCCAGTAGTATGGGGCCGGCTAAGGGGACTGAAGCTTTCTTT.